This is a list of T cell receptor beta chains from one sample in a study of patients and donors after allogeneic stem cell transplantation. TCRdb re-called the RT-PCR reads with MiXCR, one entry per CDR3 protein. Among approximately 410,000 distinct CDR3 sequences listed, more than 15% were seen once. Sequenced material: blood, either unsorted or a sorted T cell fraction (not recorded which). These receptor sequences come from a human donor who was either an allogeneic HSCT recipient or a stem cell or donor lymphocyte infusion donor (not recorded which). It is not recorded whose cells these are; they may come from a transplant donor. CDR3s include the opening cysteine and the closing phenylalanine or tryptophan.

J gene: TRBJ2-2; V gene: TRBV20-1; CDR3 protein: CSARDLFQREEAGELFF
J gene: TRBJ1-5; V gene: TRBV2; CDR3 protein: CASSGQTDSNQPQHF
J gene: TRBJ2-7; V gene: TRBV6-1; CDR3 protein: CASSRGRSAYEQYF
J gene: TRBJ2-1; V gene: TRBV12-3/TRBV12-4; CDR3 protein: CASSPGSSYNEQFF
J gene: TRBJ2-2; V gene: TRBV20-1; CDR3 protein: CSALDWDTGELFF
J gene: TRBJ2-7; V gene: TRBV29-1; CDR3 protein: CSVSTGLWEQYF
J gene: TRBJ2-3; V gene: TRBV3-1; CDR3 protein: CASSQVGGGRADTQYF
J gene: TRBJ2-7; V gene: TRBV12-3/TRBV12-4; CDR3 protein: CASSLSGDYEQYF
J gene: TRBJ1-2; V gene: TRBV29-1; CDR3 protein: CSVVRVGLYGYTF
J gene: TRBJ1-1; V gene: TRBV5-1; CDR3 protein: CASSPTSANTEAFF
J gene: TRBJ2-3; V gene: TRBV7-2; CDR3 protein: CASSLVTSGGDTQYF
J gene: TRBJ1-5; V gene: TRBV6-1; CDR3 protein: CASSTFGGQPQHF
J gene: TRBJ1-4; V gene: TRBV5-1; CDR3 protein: CASSLAYRGNEKLFF